The source of this T cell receptor beta chain is a study of neurological immune-mediated disorders. Germline V lookup: CDR1 MDHEN, CDR2 SYDVKM. V lost 6 bases to trimming and J lost 5 bases; unmatched junction nucleotides: 16. This CDR3 has 16 amino acids. The cDNA was produced through 5'RACE with 10-nucleotide random UMIs. TCRdb used MiXCR to reprocess the 5' RACE reads, holding one entry per CDR3 protein. The data contain more than 55,000 distinct CDR3 sequences, more than 7.5% of them singletons. This clonotype was seen a few times. Its specificity is unknown. The sample's time point: longitudinal time-point 2. Volunteers from a blood bank in Maryland, USA, made up the healthy controls. Whole-study findings and limits: The highest TCR clonal expansion occurred in HTLV-1-associated myelopathy; multiple sclerosis fell below healthy controls. None of the CDR3 amino acid sequences of expanded clones recurred across subjects, suggesting private repertoires in all groups.

The sequenced material came from PBMCs. The chain couples TRBV28 to TRBJ2-7, with 7 bases fitting TRBD2. This TCR derives from a man between 25 and 39 years old in good health. CDR3 nucleotides: TGTGCCAGCAGACCGGTTAGGGGCGGGAGTCGGAACGAGCAGTACTTC. Translating it yields CASRPVRGGSRNEQYF.